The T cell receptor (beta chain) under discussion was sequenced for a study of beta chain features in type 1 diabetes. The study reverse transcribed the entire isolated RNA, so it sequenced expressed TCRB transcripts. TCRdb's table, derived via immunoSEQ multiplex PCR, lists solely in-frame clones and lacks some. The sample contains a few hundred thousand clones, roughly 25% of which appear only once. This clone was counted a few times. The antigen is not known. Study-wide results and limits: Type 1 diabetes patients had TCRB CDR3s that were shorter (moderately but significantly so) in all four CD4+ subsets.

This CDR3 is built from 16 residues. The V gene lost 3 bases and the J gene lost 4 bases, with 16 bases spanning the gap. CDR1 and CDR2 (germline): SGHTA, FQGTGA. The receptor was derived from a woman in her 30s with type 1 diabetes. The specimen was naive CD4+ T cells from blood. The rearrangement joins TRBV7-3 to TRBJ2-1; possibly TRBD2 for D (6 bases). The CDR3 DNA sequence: TGTGCCAGCAGCTTTGGACCCCCCGCGGGATACAATGAGCAGTTCTTC. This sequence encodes CASSFGPPAGYNEQFF.